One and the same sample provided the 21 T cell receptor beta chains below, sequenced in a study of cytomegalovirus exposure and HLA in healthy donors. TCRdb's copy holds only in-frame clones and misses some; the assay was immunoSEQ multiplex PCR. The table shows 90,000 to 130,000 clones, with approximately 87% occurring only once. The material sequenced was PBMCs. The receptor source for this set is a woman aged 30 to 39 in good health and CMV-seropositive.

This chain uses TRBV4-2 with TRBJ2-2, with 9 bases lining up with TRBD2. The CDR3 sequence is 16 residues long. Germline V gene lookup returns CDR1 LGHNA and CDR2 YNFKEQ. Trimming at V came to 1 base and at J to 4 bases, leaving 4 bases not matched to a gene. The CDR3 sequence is CASSQVGSGGTGELFF. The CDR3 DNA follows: TGTGCCAGCAGCCAAGTCGGTAGCGGGGGCACCGGGGAGCTGTTTTTT.

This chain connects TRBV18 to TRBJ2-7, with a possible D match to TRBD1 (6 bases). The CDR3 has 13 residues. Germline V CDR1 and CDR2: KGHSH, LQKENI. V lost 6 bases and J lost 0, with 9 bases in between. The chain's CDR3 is CASSSGDSYEQYF. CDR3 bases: TGTGCCAGCTCCTCAGGGGACTCCTACGAGCAGTACTTC.

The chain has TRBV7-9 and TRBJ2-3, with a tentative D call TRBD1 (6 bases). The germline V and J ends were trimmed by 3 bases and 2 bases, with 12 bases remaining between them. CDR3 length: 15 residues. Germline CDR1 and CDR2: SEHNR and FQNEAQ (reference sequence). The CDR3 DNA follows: TGTGCCAGCAGCTTGAAGGGGGATCCCACAGATACGCAGTATTTT. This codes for CASSLKGDPTDTQYF.

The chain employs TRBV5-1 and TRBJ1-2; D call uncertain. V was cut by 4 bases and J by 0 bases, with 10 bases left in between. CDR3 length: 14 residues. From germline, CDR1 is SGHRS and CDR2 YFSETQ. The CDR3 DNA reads TGCGCCAGCAGCAGAGGGTTAGCTAACTATGGCTACACCTTC. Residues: CASSRGLANYGYTF.

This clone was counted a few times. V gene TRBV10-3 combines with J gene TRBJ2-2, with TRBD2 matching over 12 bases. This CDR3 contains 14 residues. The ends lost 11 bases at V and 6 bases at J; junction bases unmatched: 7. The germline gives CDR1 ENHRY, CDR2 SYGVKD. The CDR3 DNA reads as TGTGCCTCGCAGACTAGCGGGAGTTCCGGGGAGCTGTTTTTT. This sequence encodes CASQTSGSSGELFF.

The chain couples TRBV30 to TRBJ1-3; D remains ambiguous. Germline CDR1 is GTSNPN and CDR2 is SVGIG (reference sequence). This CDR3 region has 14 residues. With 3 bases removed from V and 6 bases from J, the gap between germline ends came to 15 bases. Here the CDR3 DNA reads TGTGCCTGGAGCGCTCGCAGGTTTCAAAACACCATATATTTT. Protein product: CAWSARRFQNTIYF.

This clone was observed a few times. The CDR3 DNA is TGCAGCGTTCCCCACTCTAAATCTTTGAACACTGAAGCTTTCTTT. This encodes CSVPHSKSLNTEAFF. The chain employs TRBV29-1 and TRBJ1-1; no clear D. The germline V and J ends were trimmed by 5 bases and 0 bases, with 16 bases remaining between them. Germline CDR1 SQVTM, CDR2 ANQGSEA. This CDR3 spans 15 amino acids.

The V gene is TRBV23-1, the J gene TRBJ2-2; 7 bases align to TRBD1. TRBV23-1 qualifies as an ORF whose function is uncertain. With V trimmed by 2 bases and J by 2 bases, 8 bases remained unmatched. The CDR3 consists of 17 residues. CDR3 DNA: TGCGCCAGCAGTCAACGACAGGGACCGCTAAACACCGGGGAGCTGTTTTTT. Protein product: CASSQRQGPLNTGELFF.

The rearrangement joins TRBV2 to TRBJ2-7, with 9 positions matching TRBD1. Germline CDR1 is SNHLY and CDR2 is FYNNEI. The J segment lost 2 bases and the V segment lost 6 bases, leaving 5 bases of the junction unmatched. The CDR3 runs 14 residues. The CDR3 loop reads CASSVGQGTYEQYF. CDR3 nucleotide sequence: TGTGCCAGCAGCGTGGGACAGGGTACCTACGAGCAGTACTTC.

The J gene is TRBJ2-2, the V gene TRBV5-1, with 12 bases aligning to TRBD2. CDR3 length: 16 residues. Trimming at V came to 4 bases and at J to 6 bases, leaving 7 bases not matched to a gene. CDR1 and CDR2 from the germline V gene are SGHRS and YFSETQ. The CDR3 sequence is CASSTRLAGDSGELFF. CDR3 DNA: TGCGCCAGCAGCACTAGACTAGCGGGAGACTCCGGGGAGCTGTTTTTT.

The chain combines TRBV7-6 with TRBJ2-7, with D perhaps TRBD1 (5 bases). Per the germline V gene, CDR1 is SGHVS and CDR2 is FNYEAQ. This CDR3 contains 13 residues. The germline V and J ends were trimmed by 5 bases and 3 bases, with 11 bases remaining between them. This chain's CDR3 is CASSRADSYEQYF. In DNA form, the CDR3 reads TGTGCCAGCAGCCGAGCTGACAGCTACGAGCAGTACTTC.

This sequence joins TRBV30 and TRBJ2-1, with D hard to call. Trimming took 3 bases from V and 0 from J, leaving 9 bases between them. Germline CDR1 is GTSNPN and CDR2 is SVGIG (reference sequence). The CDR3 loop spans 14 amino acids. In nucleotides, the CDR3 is TGTGCCTGGAGCCCACTGAGCTCCTACAATGAGCAGTTCTTC. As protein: CAWSPLSSYNEQFF.

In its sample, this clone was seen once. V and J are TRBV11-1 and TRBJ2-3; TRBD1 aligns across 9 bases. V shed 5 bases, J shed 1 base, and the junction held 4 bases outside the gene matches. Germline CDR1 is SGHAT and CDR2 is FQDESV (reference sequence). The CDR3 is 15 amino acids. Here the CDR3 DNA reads TGTGCCAGCAGCCGCCGGGACAGGGGCACAGATACGCAGTATTTT. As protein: CASSRRDRGTDTQYF.

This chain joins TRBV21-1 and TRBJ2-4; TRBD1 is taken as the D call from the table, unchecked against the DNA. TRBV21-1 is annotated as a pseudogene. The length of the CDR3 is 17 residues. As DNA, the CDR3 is TGTGCCAGCAGCACCCGGACAGGGTGTAAAGCCAAAAACATTCAGTACTTC. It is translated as CASSTRTGCKAKNIQYF.

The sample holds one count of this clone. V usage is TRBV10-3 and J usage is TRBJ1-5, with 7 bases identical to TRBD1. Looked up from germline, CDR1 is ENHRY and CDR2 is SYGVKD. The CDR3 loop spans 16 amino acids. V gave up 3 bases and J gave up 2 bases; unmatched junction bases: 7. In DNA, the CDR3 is TGTGCCATCAGTGACACACAGGGGCTCGGCAATCAGCCCCAGCATTTT. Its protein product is CAISDTQGLGNQPQHF.

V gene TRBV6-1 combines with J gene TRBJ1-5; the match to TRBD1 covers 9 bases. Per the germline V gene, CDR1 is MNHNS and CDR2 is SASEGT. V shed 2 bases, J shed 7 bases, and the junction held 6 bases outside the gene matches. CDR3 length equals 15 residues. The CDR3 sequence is CASSELDRGGQPQHF. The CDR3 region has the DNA TGTGCCAGCAGTGAATTGGACAGGGGTGGCCAGCCCCAGCATTTT.

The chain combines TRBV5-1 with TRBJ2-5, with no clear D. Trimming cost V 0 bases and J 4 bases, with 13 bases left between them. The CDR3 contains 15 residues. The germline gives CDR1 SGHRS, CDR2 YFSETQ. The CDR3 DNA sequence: TGCGCCAGCAGCTTGGAAGACCCGTCGGGAGAGACCCAGTACTTC. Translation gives CASSLEDPSGETQYF.

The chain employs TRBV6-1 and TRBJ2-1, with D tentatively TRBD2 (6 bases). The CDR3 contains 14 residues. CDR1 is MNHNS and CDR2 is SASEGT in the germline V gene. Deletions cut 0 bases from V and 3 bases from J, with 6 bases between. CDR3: CASSEAGGYNEQFF. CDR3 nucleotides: TGTGCCAGCAGTGAAGCGGGAGGCTACAATGAGCAGTTCTTC.

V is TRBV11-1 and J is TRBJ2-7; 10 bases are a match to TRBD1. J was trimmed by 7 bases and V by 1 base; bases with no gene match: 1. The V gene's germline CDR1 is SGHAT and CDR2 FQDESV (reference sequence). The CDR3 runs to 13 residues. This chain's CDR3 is CASSLGTGGEQYF. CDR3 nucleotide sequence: TGTGCCAGCAGCTTAGGGACAGGGGGAGAGCAGTACTTC. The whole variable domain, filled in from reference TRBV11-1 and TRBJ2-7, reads EAEVAQSPRYKITEKSQAVAFWCDPISGHATLYWYRQILGQGPELLVQFQDESVVDDSQLPKDRFSAERLKGVDSTLKIQPAELGDSAMYLCASSLGTGGEQYFGPGTRLTVT.

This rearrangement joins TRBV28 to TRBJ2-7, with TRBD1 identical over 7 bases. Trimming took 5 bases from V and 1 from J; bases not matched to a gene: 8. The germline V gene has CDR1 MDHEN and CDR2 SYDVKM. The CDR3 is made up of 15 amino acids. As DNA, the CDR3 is TGTGCCAGCAGTCTTTCCTGGGACAGATCCTACGAGCAGTACTTC. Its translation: CASSLSWDRSYEQYF. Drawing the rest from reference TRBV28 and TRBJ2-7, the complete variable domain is DVKVTQSSRYLVKRTGEKVFLECVQDMDHENMFWYRQDPGLGLRLIYFSYDVKMKEKGDIPEGYSVSREKKERFSLILESASTNQTSMYLCASSLSWDRSYEQYFGPGTRLTVT.

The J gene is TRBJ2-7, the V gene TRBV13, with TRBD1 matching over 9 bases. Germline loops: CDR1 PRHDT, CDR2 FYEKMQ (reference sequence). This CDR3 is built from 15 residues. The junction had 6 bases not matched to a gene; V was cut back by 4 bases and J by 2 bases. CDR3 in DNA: TGTGCCAGCAGCTCCCCCGGGACAGGGCCCTACGAGCAGTACTTC. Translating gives CASSSPGTGPYEQYF. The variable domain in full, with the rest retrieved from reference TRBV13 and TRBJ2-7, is AAGVIQSPRHLIKEKRETATLKCYPIPRHDTVYWYQQGPGQDPQFLISFYEKMQSDKGSIPDRFSAQQFSDYHSELNMSSLELGDSALYFCASSSPGTGPYEQYFGPGTRLTVT.